This is a list of T cell receptor beta chains from one sample in a study of technical replicates of blood from several donors. Sequencing used immunoSEQ multiplex PCR; TCRdb keeps in-frame clones, though not all of them. Among some 62,000 clones listed, about 88% were seen once. Sequencing used PBMCs. Receptors were obtained from a human donor in good health. Some clones in this sample may be carry-over from other donors' samples. Each CDR3 is given with its conserved first and last residue. The D gene is left open where the match is weak. For some rows the clone size is stated as once, few or many, or as a class when expanded; others skip it.

V gene	clone size	J gene	D gene	CDR3 length	CDR3 protein	CDR3 DNA
TRBV6-6	.	TRBJ1-2	.	14	CASSDGIRGNGYTF	TGTGCCAGCAGCGACGGTATTCGGGGGAATGGCTACACCTTC
TRBV15	few	TRBJ2-6	TRBD1	16	CATSGDRGSGANVLTF	TGTGCCACCAGCGGAGACAGGGGATCAGGGGCCAACGTCCTGACTTTC
TRBV7-9	.	TRBJ1-6	.	14	CASSWDKRNSPLHF	TGTGCCAGCAGCTGGGACAAGCGGAATTCACCCCTCCACTTT
TRBV30	.	TRBJ1-3	.	15	CAWGRAERSGNTIYF	TGTGCCTGGGGGCGGGCGGAGCGCTCTGGAAACACCATATATTTT
TRBV5-1	.	TRBJ1-2	TRBD1	14	CASSLEGQGGGYTF	TGCGCCAGCAGCTTGGAGGGACAGGGGGGAGGCTACACCTTC
TRBV7-6	.	TRBJ2-4	TRBD1	19	CASSLFDRADLTAKNIQYF	TGTGCCAGCAGCCTGTTCGACAGGGCCGATTTGACGGCCAAAAACATTCAGTACTTC
TRBV6-4	.	TRBJ2-7	.	15	CASSAPGCTPYEQYF	TGTGCCAGCAGTGCACCAGGGTGTACCCCCTACGAGCAGTACTTC
TRBV5-1	.	TRBJ1-3	.	15	CASSLSAGSGNTIYF	TGCGCCAGCAGCTTGAGTGCGGGCTCTGGAAACACCATATATTTT
TRBV11-2	.	TRBJ2-1	.	15	CATKTADRPYNEQFF	TGTGCCACCAAGACCGCGGATCGCCCATACAATGAGCAGTTCTTC
TRBV29-1	.	TRBJ2-3	.	13	CSVGRGLGDTQYF	TGCAGCGTGGGGCGGGGGCTGGGAGATACGCAGTATTTT